The text below deals with one T cell receptor beta chain. As yet, its antigen is unknown. The protocol was immunoSEQ multiplex PCR, while the TCRdb copy is restricted to in-frame clones and leaves out a portion. The repertoire holds 130,000 to 150,000 clones, approximately 90% seen once, with 5.5% to 7% in the top ten. This entry is derived from a study of cytomegalovirus exposure and HLA in healthy donors. Study details: The same platform was used for the 120 or so validation repertoires as for the roughly 700 first-cohort repertoires, as reported in a later analysis. Findings and limits, study-wide: Subsequent analysis found a tendency for first-cohort TCR clusters to co-occur within the approximately 130 validation repertoires. It was 164 TCR beta chains that were listed as cytomegalovirus-associated. Per published reports, the classifier diagnosed cytomegalovirus status with high specificity and sensitivity.

CDR1 and CDR2 (germline): LNHDA, SQIVND (reference sequence). The V gene lost 3 bases and the J gene lost 5 bases, with 8 bases spanning the gap. The CDR3 has 13 residues. The V and J genes are TRBV19 and TRBJ1-5; no reliable D call. The sample comprised PBMCs. The origin of this receptor is a young woman in good health and CMV-seropositive. This CDR3 reads CASSIRADQPQHF. In DNA form, the CDR3 reads TGTGCCAGTAGTATTAGAGCCGATCAGCCCCAGCATTTT.